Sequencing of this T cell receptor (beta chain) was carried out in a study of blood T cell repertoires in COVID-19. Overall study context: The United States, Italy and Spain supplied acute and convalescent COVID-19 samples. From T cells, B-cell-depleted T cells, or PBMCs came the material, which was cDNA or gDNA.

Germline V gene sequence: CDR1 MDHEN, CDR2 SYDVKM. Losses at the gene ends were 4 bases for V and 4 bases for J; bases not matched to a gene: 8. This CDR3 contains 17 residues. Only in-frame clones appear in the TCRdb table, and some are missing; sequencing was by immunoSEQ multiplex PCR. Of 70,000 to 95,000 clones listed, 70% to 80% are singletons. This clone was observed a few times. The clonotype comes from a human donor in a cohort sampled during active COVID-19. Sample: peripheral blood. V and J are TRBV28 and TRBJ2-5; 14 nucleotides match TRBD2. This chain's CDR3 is CASSSPTGLAGVETQYF. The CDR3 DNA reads TGTGCCAGCAGTTCACCGACGGGACTAGCGGGAGTAGAGACCCAGTACTTC.